The rows below give T cell receptor beta chains drawn from one sample of a study of cytomegalovirus exposure and HLA in healthy donors. The table came from immunoSEQ multiplex PCR; TCRdb's copy has only in-frame clones and leaves some out. Of 200,000 or so clones in the sample, roughly 85% are singletons; the top ten hold about 6%. The sequencing input was PBMCs. These receptors were obtained from a young woman in good health and CMV-seronegative. CDR3s include the opening cysteine and the closing phenylalanine or tryptophan. D genes are given only for firm matches. Clone sizes are given selectively: once, few, many, or a class where the clone is expanded.

D gene	V gene	clone size	J gene	CDR3 protein	CDR3 DNA
-	TRBV5-1	-	TRBJ1-4	CASADSFNEKLFF	TGCGCCAGCGCGGACAGTTTTAATGAAAAACTGTTTTTT
-	TRBV6-5	-	TRBJ1-1	CASSYSSLNTEAFF	TGTGCCAGCAGTTACTCGAGCCTGAACACTGAAGCTTTCTTT
TRBD2	TRBV6-6	-	TRBJ2-7	CASSYSLSGTYEQYF	TGTGCCAGCAGTTACTCGCTTAGCGGGACCTACGAGCAGTACTTC
-	TRBV6-1	-	TRBJ1-3	CASSEKPTSGNTIYF	TGTGCCAGCAGTGAAAAACCGACCTCTGGAAACACCATATATTTT
-	TRBV4-1	few	TRBJ1-1	CASSQVRASNTEAFF	TGCGCCAGCAGCCAAGTCAGGGCCTCGAACACTGAAGCTTTCTTT
TRBD1	TRBV5-4	once	TRBJ1-6	CASSVPDRGLPSLHF	TGTGCCAGCAGCGTGCCGGACAGGGGTCTCCCATCCCTCCACTTT
TRBD2	TRBV6-5	-	TRBJ2-5	CASSSAGGSQETQYF	TGTGCCAGCAGCTCCGCGGGGGGATCTCAGGAGACCCAGTACTTC
-	TRBV9	-	TRBJ1-5	CASIRSGTLSSNQPQHF	TGTGCCAGCATCCGTAGCGGGACTTTGAGTAGCAATCAGCCCCAGCATTTT
TRBD2	TRBV6-6	-	TRBJ2-7	CATSQRGAREQYF	TGTGCCACATCTCAGCGGGGGGCTAGGGAGCAGTACTTC
-	TRBV7-9	few	TRBJ1-2	CASSLSGFGGYTF	TGTGCCAGCAGCTTATCGGGGTTTGGGGGCTACACCTTC
-	TRBV6-6	-	TRBJ2-2	CASSFLDTGELFF	TGTGCCAGCAGTTTCCTTGACACCGGGGAGCTGTTTTTT
-	TRBV28	-	TRBJ2-1	CASSLGTNSYNEQFF	TGTGCCAGCAGTTTAGGGACAAATTCCTACAATGAGCAGTTCTTC
TRBD1	TRBV27	-	TRBJ2-7	CASSPGQGIGEQYF	TGTGCCAGCAGTCCGGGACAGGGAATCGGCGAGCAGTACTTC
-	TRBV6-1	-	TRBJ2-3	CASSEGGGRRDTQYF	TGTGCCAGCAGTGAAGGAGGCGGTCGCAGAGATACGCAGTATTTT
-	TRBV27	-	TRBJ2-5	CASSWRAQETQYF	TGTGCCAGCAGTTGGAGGGCCCAGGAGACCCAGTACTTC
TRBD1	TRBV27	-	TRBJ2-7	CASSFQAAGGEQYF	TGTGCCAGCAGTTTTCAGGCCGCAGGGGGCGAGCAGTACTTC
-	TRBV6-1	-	TRBJ1-2	CASSEVSGVSSYGYTF	TGTGCCAGCAGTGAAGTGTCAGGTGTCTCCTCCTACGGCTACACCTTC
-	TRBV7-2	-	TRBJ2-5	CASSRTRHETQYF	TGTGCCAGCAGCCGCACTAGGCACGAGACCCAGTACTTC
-	TRBV6-5	-	TRBJ2-1	CASSYSRGFYNEQFF	TGTGCCAGCAGTTACTCGAGGGGCTTCTACAATGAGCAGTTCTTC
-	TRBV9	-	TRBJ1-3	CASSVEGNTIYF	TGTGCCAGCAGCGTAGAAGGAAACACCATATATTTT
-	TRBV29-1	-	TRBJ1-2	CSGSDDEQNYGYTF	TGCAGCGGAAGTGATGACGAGCAAAACTATGGCTACACCTTC
TRBD1	TRBV6-4	many	TRBJ2-3	CASSDSTGSGTDTQYF	TGTGCCAGCAGTGACTCGACAGGGTCTGGCACAGATACGCAGTATTTT
-	TRBV6-6	-	TRBJ1-2	CASSHGTAAPDYGYTF	TGTGCCAGCAGTCACGGGACGGCCGCCCCCGACTATGGCTACACCTTC
TRBD2	TRBV27	-	TRBJ2-1	CASGTSGAYNEQFF	TGTGCCAGCGGCACTAGCGGAGCCTACAATGAGCAGTTCTTC
TRBD1	TRBV18	-	TRBJ1-2	CASSPLGRGDYGYTF	TGTGCCAGCTCACCACTAGGCAGGGGGGACTATGGCTACACCTTC
TRBD2	TRBV28	-	TRBJ2-3	CASSSGGNTDTQYF	TGTGCCAGCAGCTCGGGGGGAAACACAGATACGCAGTATTTT
-	TRBV27	-	TRBJ1-5	CASSLDQPQHF	TGTGCCAGCAGTCTTGATCAGCCCCAGCATTTT
-	TRBV18	-	TRBJ1-5	CASSPRPGDSNQPQHF	TGTGCCAGCTCACCACGTCCCGGAGATAGCAATCAGCCCCAGCATTTT
TRBD1	TRBV28	-	TRBJ1-2	CASIQQGVRLGYTF	TGTGCCAGCATTCAACAGGGGGTGCGGCTTGGCTACACCTTC
-	TRBV29-1	-	TRBJ2-5	CSVAVDQETQYF	TGCAGCGTTGCAGTCGACCAAGAGACCCAGTACTTC
TRBD1	TRBV6-5	-	TRBJ1-2	CASRQPGQGIGYTF	TGTGCCAGCAGGCAACCGGGACAGGGTATTGGCTACACCTTC
TRBD1	TRBV30	-	TRBJ1-2	CAWSSQGAWGYTF	TGTGCCTGGAGTTCTCAGGGGGCTTGGGGCTACACCTTC
-	TRBV2	-	TRBJ1-3	CASSEELGDTIYF	TGTGCCAGCAGTGAGGAACTGGGGGACACCATATATTTT
TRBD1	TRBV5-6	-	TRBJ2-7	CASSSGTVYEQYF	TGTGCCAGCAGCTCCGGGACAGTCTACGAGCAGTACTTC
-	TRBV27	-	TRBJ1-2	CASSLTYRDEDGYTF	TGTGCCAGCAGTTTGACCTACAGGGACGAGGATGGCTACACCTTC
-	TRBV5-1	-	TRBJ1-1	CASSLGLGDTEAFF	TGCGCCAGCAGCTTGGGACTGGGGGACACTGAAGCTTTCTTT
-	TRBV5-4	-	TRBJ1-6	CASSSGVAVYSPLHF	TGTGCCAGCAGCTCCGGCGTCGCAGTTTATTCACCCCTCCACTTT
-	TRBV28	-	TRBJ2-7	CASSLTNYEQYF	TGTGCCAGCAGTCTGACTAACTACGAGCAGTACTTC
TRBD1	TRBV7-9	once	TRBJ1-2	CASSLENNPTGSYGYTF	TGTGCCAGCAGCTTAGAAAATAACCCGACAGGGAGCTATGGCTACACCTTC
-	TRBV13	-	TRBJ1-1	CASSLGGAGTEAFF	TGTGCCAGCAGCTTGGGGGGGGCTGGCACTGAAGCTTTCTTT
-	TRBV30	-	TRBJ2-7	CAWSVRYEQYF	TGTGCCTGGAGTGTTCGGTACGAGCAGTACTTC
TRBD1	TRBV7-6	-	TRBJ1-2	CASSLRTGLYGYTF	TGTGCCAGCAGCTTAAGGACAGGGCTGTATGGCTACACCTTC
-	TRBV13	-	TRBJ2-6	CASSSGPSLTF	TGTGCCAGCAGTTCGGGCCCCTCACTGACTTTC
TRBD1	TRBV13	-	TRBJ2-7	CASSLGDRDYEQYF	TGTGCCAGCAGCTTAGGGGACAGGGACTACGAGCAGTACTTC
TRBD1	TRBV5-4	once	TRBJ2-5	CASSGTGYQETQYF	TGTGCCAGCAGCGGGACAGGGTACCAAGAGACCCAGTACTTC
TRBD2	TRBV5-1	-	TRBJ2-3	CASSLGLAVSTDTQYF	TGCGCCAGCTCGCTTGGACTAGCGGTGAGCACAGATACGCAGTATTTT